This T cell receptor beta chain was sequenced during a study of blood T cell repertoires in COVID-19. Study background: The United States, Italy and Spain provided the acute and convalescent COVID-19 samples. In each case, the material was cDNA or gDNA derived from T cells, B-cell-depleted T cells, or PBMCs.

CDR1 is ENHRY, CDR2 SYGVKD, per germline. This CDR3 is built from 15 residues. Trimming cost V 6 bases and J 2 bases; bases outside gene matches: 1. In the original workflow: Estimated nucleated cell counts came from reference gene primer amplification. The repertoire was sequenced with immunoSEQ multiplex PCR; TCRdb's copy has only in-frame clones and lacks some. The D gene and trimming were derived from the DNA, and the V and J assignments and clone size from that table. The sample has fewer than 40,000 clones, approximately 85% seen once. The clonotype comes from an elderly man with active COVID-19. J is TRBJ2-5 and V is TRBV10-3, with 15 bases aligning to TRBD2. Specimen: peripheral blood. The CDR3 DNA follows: TGTGCCATCAGGGGGACTAGCGGGGGGCAAGAGACCCAGTACTTC. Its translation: CAIRGTSGGQETQYF.